Below, 25 T cell receptor beta chains from the same sample are listed, as sequenced in a study of CD8 T cells in ankylosing spondylitis. General study findings and limits: Ankylosing spondylitis blood appeared to be characterized by a TCR beta motif of roughly eight highly homologous variants.

TCRdb reprocessed the 5' RACE reads via MiXCR and lists one record per CDR3 protein. The repertoire consists of around 390,000 distinct CDR3 sequences, with about 20% occurring once and the leading ten covering about a sixth. What these receptors recognize is not known. What was sequenced was blood, either unsorted or a sorted T cell fraction (not recorded which). These receptors originate from a male donor with ankylosing spondylitis.

This chain's CDR3 is CASSLRGQMGYTF. CDR3 nucleotides: TGTGCCAGCAGCCTAAGAGGACAGATGGGCTACACCTTC. This chain links TRBV7-2 with TRBJ1-2; a weak D match, TRBD1 (6 bases). From germline, CDR1 is SGHTA and CDR2 FQGNSA. The CDR3 covers 13 residues. V was shortened by 5 bases and J by 8 bases, with 15 bases between the two germline ends.

This chain connects TRBV7-3 to TRBJ1-6, with D uncertain. Germline assignment: CDR1 SGHTA and CDR2 FQGTGA. The CDR3 consists of 13 residues. V gave up 8 bases and J gave up 5 bases, with 10 bases separating them. The CDR3: CASGLVHNSPLHF. Here the CDR3 DNA reads TGTGCCAGCGGTTTGGTACATAATTCACCCCTCCACTTT.

The chain links TRBV5-5 to TRBJ2-5, with D tentatively TRBD1 or TRBD2 (5 bases each). Per germline, CDR1 SGHKS and CDR2 YYEKEE (reference sequence). This CDR3 is built from 14 residues. V lost 6 bases, J lost 5 bases, and 17 bases lay in between. The CDR3 DNA reads as TGTGCCAGCAACCCGGAGGTCAGGGTTGAGACCCAGTACTTC. This gives the protein CASNPEVRVETQYF.

This clonotype turned up a few times. The rearrangement joins TRBV4-3 to TRBJ2-2, with D possibly called TRBD1 or TRBD2 (5 bases each). The CDR3 contains 17 residues. Per the germline V gene, CDR1 is LGHNA and CDR2 is YSLEER. Trimming took 0 bases from V and 2 from J, leaving 13 bases between them. CDR3 loop: CASSQDVLRGNTGELFF. The CDR3 DNA follows: TGCGCCAGCAGCCAAGATGTGTTGAGGGGTAACACCGGGGAGCTGTTTTTT.

The genes are TRBV29-1 and TRBJ2-3, with a possible D match to TRBD2 (6 bases). The length of the CDR3 is 12 residues. Trimming took 6 bases from V and 8 from J, leaving 15 bases between them. Germline CDR1 is SQVTM and CDR2 is ANQGSEA. The CDR3 sequence: CSVRLGPGTQYF. CDR3 coding DNA: TGCAGCGTACGACTAGGGCCGGGTACGCAGTATTTT.

The table lists this clonotype with many counts. The chain is built from TRBV7-9 and TRBJ1-1; perhaps TRBD1 as D (6 bases). Trimming took 7 bases from V and 5 from J, leaving 14 bases between them. CDR3 length equals 13 residues. Per germline, CDR1 SEHNR and CDR2 FQNEAQ (reference sequence). The CDR3 nucleotides read TGTGCCAGCACCACAAGGAGGGGGACTGAAGCTTTCTTT. This codes for CASTTRRGTEAFF.

This rearrangement joins TRBV15 to TRBJ2-5; D is perhaps TRBD2 (5 bases). The CDR3 sequence is 15 residues long. The V end was cut by 4 bases, the J end by 5 bases, with 17 bases between. Germline CDR1 reads LNHNV; CDR2 reads YYDKDF (reference sequence). Written as DNA, the CDR3 is TGTGCCACCAGCATACAACTAGGTTTGTGGGAGACCCAGTACTTC. Translating it yields CATSIQLGLWETQYF.

The chain carries TRBV20-1 and TRBJ2-7; D gene unclear. Trimming shortened V by 4 bases and J by 3 bases, and 16 bases separated the two germline ends. Germline CDR1 and CDR2: DFQATT and SNEGSKA (reference sequence). CDR3 length: 14 amino acids. CDR3 DNA: TGCAGTGCTACCCGCTTCGGATATGACTACGAGCAGTACTTC. Translation gives CSATRFGYDYEQYF.

The J gene is TRBJ2-5, the V gene TRBV7-3; D remains unclear. Germline lookup yields CDR1 SGHTA and CDR2 FQGTGA. This CDR3 has 18 residues. The germline V and J ends were trimmed by 6 bases and 1 base, with 24 bases remaining between them. CDR3 protein: CASRQSSLGSYFQETQYF. In DNA, the CDR3 is TGTGCCAGCAGACAAAGCAGCTTAGGATCTTACTTCCAAGAGACCCAGTACTTC.

The chain couples TRBV20-1 to TRBJ2-3; 10 positions match TRBD2. Germline assignment: CDR1 DFQATT and CDR2 SNEGSKA (reference sequence). The CDR3 extends over 16 amino acids. Losses at the gene ends were 0 bases for V and 4 bases for J; bases not matched to a gene: 7. The CDR3 region is CSARDSAGGPPDTQYF. The CDR3 DNA sequence: TGCAGTGCTAGAGATTCAGCGGGAGGGCCCCCAGATACGCAGTATTTT.

The genes are TRBV7-8 and TRBJ2-7; D is undetermined. This CDR3 is built from 16 residues. Germline CDR1 reads SGHVS; CDR2 reads FQNEAQ. V was pared by 5 bases and J by 2 bases, with 19 bases between. CDR3 sequence reads: CASSRQSFSLTYEQYF. The CDR3 nucleotides are TGTGCCAGCAGCCGACAATCCTTCTCATTGACCTACGAGCAGTACTTC.

This clonotype was counted a few times. The gene calls are TRBV5-1 and TRBJ2-3; TRBD2 matches at 8 bases. The J segment lost 4 bases and the V segment lost 0 bases, leaving 4 bases of the junction unmatched. CDR3 length: 15 amino acids. Germline CDR1 is SGHRS and CDR2 is YFSETQ. CDR3 amino acids: CASSLGGRIADTQYF. The CDR3 coding sequence is TGCGCCAGCAGCTTGGGCGGGAGGATTGCAGATACGCAGTATTTT.

This clonotype was counted only a few times. CDR3 residues: CSVGTEHEKLFF. The CDR3 nucleotides read TGCAGCGTGGGGACAGAACATGAAAAACTGTTTTTT. V and J are TRBV29-1 and TRBJ1-4, with TRBD1 identical over 7 bases. Trimming removed 6 bases from V and 6 bases from J; junction bases left unmatched: 4. The CDR3 consists of 12 residues. Germline loops: CDR1 SQVTM, CDR2 ANQGSEA.

The rearrangement joins TRBV5-1 to TRBJ2-6; D unresolved. CDR3 length: 15 amino acids. The V gene lost 3 bases and the J gene lost 11 bases, with 18 bases spanning the gap. Germline V CDR1 and CDR2: SGHRS, YFSETQ. CDR3 nucleotides: TGCGCCAGCAGCTCCACTCCGATGATTGGGGACGTCCTGACTTTC. Protein sequence: CASSSTPMIGDVLTF.

The chain is built from TRBV7-9 and TRBJ1-1; 7 nucleotides agree with TRBD1. Germline values: CDR1 SEHNR, CDR2 FQNEAQ (reference sequence). There are 14 residues in the CDR3. The V segment lost 6 bases and the J segment 7 bases; nucleotides outside the gene matches: 11. As DNA, the CDR3 is TGTGCCAGCAGGCGAGGACAGGATTCAGGTGAAGCTTTCTTT. It encodes CASRRGQDSGEAFF.

This sequence joins TRBV5-1 and TRBJ2-7; 8 bases fit TRBD2. Germline V gene lookup returns CDR1 SGHRS and CDR2 YFSETQ. The V gene end was trimmed by 1 base and the J gene end by 5 bases; junction bases not matched to a gene: 11. The CDR3 extends over 16 amino acids. In DNA form, the CDR3 reads TGCGCCAGCAGCTTGCTTTTGGGGACTAGATTAAACGAGCAGTACTTC. The encoded protein is CASSLLLGTRLNEQYF.

The rearrangement joins TRBV7-3 to TRBJ1-5; tentatively, D is TRBD1 (6 bases). Trimming removed 10 bases from V and 2 bases from J, with 24 bases in between. Germline CDR1 SGHTA, CDR2 FQGTGA. The CDR3 has 17 amino acids. CDR3: CAKLNRAPRLCNQPQHF. DNA of the CDR3: TGTGCCAAGTTAAACAGGGCTCCTAGGTTATGCAATCAGCCCCAGCATTTT.

The chain has TRBV12-3 or TRBV12-4 and TRBJ2-7, with D maybe TRBD2 (5 bases). Trimming removed 3 bases at V and 2 bases at J, with 8 bases between. The CDR3 totals 13 residues. The CDR3 DNA is TGTGCCAGCAGTTTTTTAGCGCCCTACGAGCAGTACTTC. Residues: CASSFLAPYEQYF.

This clonotype was picked up many times. The chain employs TRBV5-1 and TRBJ2-1; 7 nucleotides line up with TRBD1. V lost 3 bases to trimming and J lost 3 bases; unmatched junction nucleotides: 9. Germline CDR1 reads SGHRS; CDR2 reads YFSETQ. This CDR3 has 16 amino acids. The CDR3 is CASSSRDRWNYNEQFF. CDR3 nucleotide sequence: TGCGCCAGCAGCTCAAGGGACAGATGGAACTACAATGAGCAGTTCTTC. Together with reference TRBV5-1 and TRBJ2-1, the CDR3 gives the full variable domain: KAGVTQTPRYLIKTRGQQVTLSCSPISGHRSVSWYQQTPGQGLQFLFEYFSETQRNKGNFPGRFSGRQFSNSRSEMNVSTLELGDSALYLCASSSRDRWNYNEQFFGPGTRLTVL.

The genes are TRBV18 and TRBJ2-7; D is unclear. This CDR3 has 14 amino acids. From germline, CDR1 is KGHSH and CDR2 LQKENI. The V and J ends lost 3 bases and 3 bases respectively, with 12 bases between them. CDR3 coding DNA: TGTGCCAGCTCACCCGCGGCTGAGTACTACGAGCAGTACTTC. Translating it yields CASSPAAEYYEQYF.

The chain joins TRBV7-2 to TRBJ1-5, with 10 bases lining up with TRBD1. The CDR3 length is 15 residues. Germline lookup yields CDR1 SGHTA and CDR2 FQGNSA. The ends lost 6 bases at V and 7 bases at J; junction bases unmatched: 9. CDR3 nucleotide sequence: TGTGCCAGCAGTCAAGACAGGGGGCTAGGGCAGCCCCAGCATTTT. This codes for CASSQDRGLGQPQHF.

Notes on this clonotype: The CDR3 ends on some other residue instead of the conserved phenylalanine or tryptophan, so this is likely a read error. The chain carries TRBV6-2 or TRBV6-3 and TRBJ2-7; TRBD1 matches at 8 bases. With 4 bases clipped from V and 4 bases from J, the junction kept 6 bases outside the gene matches. The V gene's germline CDR1 is MNHEY and CDR2 SVGEGT. The CDR3 covers 14 residues. The CDR3 is CASSFGDRTYEQYL. CDR3 sequence (DNA): TGTGCCAGCAGTTTCGGGGACAGGACGTACGAGCAGTACTTA.

The table lists this clonotype with a few counts. The rearrangement joins TRBV28 to TRBJ1-2, with TRBD1 identical over 9 bases. The CDR3 loop spans 13 amino acids. Trimming took 6 bases from V and 4 from J; bases not matched to a gene: 3. Germline lookup yields CDR1 MDHEN and CDR2 SYDVKM. CDR3 protein: CASRQGAIYGYTF. The CDR3 DNA follows: TGTGCCAGCAGACAGGGGGCGATCTATGGCTACACCTTC.

This chain connects TRBV3-1 to TRBJ2-1, with D hard to call. Germline V CDR1 and CDR2: LGHDT, YNNKEL (reference sequence). The CDR3 runs to 15 residues. V was cut by 0 bases and J by 8 bases, with 14 bases left in between. This CDR3 is CASSQELTGVDEQFF. The CDR3 bases are TGTGCCAGCAGCCAAGAGTTAACTGGGGTGGATGAGCAGTTCTTC.

This clonotype was seen a few times. The rearrangement joins TRBV6-1 to TRBJ1-1; 10 nucleotides align to TRBD1. The germline V gene has CDR1 MNHNS and CDR2 SASEGT. The CDR3 contains 14 residues. With 6 bases clipped from V and 5 bases from J, the junction kept 6 bases outside the gene matches. CDR3 amino acids: CASRRTGGRTEAFF. The CDR3, as DNA: TGTGCCAGCAGGAGGACAGGGGGAAGAACTGAAGCTTTCTTT.